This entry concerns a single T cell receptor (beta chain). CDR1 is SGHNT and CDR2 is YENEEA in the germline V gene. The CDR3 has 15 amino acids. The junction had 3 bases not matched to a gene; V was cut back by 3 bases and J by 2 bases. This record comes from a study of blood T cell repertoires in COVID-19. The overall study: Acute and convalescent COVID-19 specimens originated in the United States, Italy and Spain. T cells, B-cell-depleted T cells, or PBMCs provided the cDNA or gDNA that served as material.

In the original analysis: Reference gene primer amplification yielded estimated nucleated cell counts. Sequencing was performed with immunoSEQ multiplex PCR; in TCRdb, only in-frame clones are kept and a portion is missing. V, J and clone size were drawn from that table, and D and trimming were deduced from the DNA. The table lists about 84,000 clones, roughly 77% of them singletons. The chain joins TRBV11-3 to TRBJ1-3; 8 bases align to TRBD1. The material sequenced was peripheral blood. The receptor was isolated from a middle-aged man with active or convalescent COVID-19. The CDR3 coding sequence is TGTGCCAGCAGCTTTTCAGGGGGCCCTGGAAACACCATATATTTT. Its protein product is CASSFSGGPGNTIYF.